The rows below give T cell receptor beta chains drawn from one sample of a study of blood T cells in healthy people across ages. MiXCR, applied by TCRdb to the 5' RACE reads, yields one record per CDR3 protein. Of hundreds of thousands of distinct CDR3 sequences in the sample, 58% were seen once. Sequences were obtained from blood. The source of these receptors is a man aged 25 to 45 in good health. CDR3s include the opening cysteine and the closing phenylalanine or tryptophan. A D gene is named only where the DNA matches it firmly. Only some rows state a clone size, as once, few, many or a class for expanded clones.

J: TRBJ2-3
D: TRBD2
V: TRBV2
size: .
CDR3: CATLLAARDTQYF
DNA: TGTGCCACCCTACTAGCGGCTCGTGATACGCAGTATTTT

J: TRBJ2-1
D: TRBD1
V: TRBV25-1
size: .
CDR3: CASRRLDGTGAYNEQFF
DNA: TGTGCCAGCAGAAGACTGGACGGGACAGGGGCTTACAATGAGCAGTTCTTC

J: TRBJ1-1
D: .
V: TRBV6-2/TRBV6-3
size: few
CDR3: CASSYPGQLNTEAFF
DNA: TGTGCCAGCAGCTACCCCGGACAGCTGAACACTGAAGCTTTCTTT

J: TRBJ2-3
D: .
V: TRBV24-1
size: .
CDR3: CATSDPQGLTDTQYF
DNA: TGTGCCACCAGTGACCCTCAGGGTCTCACAGATACGCAGTATTTT

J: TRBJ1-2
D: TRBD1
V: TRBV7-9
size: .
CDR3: CASSLAGQGPSGDGYTF
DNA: TGTGCCAGCAGCTTAGCGGGACAGGGGCCTTCAGGGGATGGCTACACCTTC

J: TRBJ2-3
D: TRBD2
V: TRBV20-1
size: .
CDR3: CSASAAGASTDTQYF
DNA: TGCAGTGCGTCAGCGGCGGGAGCTAGCACAGATACGCAGTATTTT

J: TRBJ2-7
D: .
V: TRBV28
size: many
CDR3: CASIRPGPYYEQYF
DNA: TGTGCCAGCATTAGACCGGGACCTTACTACGAGCAGTACTTC

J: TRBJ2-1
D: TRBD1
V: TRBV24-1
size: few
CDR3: CATSDRQGRYEQFF
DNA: TGTGCCACCAGTGACAGACAGGGTAGGTATGAGCAGTTCTTC

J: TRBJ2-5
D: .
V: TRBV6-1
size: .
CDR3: CASAVTGIMEQYF
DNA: TGTGCCAGCGCCGTCACAGGGATCATGGAGCAGTACTTC

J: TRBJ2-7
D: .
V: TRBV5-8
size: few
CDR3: CASSFQGIYEQYF
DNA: TGTGCCAGCAGCTTTCAGGGAATCTACGAGCAGTACTTC

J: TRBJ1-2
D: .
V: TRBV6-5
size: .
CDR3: CASTPGGGLDYGYTF
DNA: TGTGCCAGCACCCCGGGGGGCGGACTGGACTATGGCTACACCTTC

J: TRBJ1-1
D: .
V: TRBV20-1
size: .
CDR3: CSARARTAWFEAFF
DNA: TGCAGTGCTAGAGCTCGGACAGCGTGGTTTGAAGCTTTCTTT

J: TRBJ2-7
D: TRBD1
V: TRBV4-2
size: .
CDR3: CASSQDLGQGVSLQYF
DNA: TGTGCCAGCAGCCAAGATCTCGGACAGGGGGTTTCGTTGCAGTACTTC

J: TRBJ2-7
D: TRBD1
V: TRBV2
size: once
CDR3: CASSDPVSGGTYEQYF
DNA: TGTGCCAGCAGTGACCCCGTGTCAGGGGGTACCTACGAGCAGTACTTC

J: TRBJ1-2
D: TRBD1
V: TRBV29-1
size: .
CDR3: CSVVDRGYGYTF
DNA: TGCAGCGTTGTAGACAGGGGGTATGGCTACACCTTC

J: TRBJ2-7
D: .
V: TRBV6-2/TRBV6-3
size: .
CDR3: CASSYHSVGSSYEQYF
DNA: TGTGCCAGCAGTTACCATTCTGTTGGCAGCTCCTACGAGCAGTACTTC